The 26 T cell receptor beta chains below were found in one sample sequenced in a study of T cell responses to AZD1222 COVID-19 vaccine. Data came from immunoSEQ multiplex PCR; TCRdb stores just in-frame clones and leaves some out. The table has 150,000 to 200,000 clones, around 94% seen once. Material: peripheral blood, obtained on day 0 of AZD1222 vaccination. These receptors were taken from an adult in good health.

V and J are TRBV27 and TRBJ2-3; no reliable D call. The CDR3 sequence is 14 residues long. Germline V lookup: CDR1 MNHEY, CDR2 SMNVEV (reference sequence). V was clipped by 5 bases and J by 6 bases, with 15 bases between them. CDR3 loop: CASSLLTQRDTQYF. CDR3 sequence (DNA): TGTGCCAGCAGTCTCCTGACCCAACGGGATACGCAGTATTTT.

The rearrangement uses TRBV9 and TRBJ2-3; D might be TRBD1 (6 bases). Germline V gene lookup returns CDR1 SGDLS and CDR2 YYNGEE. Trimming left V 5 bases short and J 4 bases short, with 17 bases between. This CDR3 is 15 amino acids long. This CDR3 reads CASRQGDSWADTQYF. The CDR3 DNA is TGTGCCAGCAGACAGGGTGATTCGTGGGCAGATACGCAGTATTTT.

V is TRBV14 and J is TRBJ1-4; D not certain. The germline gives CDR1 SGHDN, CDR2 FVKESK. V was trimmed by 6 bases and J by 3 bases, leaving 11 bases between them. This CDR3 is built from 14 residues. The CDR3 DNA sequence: TGTGCCAGCAGTCCAGACCAATCTAATGAAAAACTGTTTTTT. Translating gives CASSPDQSNEKLFF.

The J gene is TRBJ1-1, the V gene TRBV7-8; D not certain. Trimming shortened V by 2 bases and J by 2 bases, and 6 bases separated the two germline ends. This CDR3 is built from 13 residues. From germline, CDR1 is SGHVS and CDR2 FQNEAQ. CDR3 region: CASSLPVNTEAFF. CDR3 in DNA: TGTGCCAGCAGCTTACCCGTAAACACTGAAGCTTTCTTT.

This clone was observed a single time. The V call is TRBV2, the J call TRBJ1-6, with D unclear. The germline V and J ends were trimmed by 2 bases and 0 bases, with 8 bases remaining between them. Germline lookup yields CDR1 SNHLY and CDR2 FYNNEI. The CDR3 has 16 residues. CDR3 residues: CASSEQISSYNSPLHF. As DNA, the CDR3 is TGTGCCAGCAGTGAACAGATTAGCTCCTATAATTCACCCCTCCACTTT.

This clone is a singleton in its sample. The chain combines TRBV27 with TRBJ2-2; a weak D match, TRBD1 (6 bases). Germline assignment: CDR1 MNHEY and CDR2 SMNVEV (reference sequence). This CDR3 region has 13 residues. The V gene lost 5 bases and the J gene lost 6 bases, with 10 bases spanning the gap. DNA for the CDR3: TGTGCCAGCAGTGATACAGGGCCCGGGGAGCTGTTTTTT. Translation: CASSDTGPGELFF.

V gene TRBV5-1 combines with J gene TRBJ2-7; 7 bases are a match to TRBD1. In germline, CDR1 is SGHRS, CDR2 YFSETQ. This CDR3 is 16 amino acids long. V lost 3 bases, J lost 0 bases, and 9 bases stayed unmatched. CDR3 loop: CASSSGSGGFSYEQYF. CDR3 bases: TGCGCCAGCAGCTCTGGTTCAGGGGGATTCTCCTACGAGCAGTACTTC.

In DNA, the CDR3 is TGTGCCAGCAGTTTCCGGGACAGGGGGCCGTGGGGGGAGCTGTTTTTT. This encodes CASSFRDRGPWGELFF. This chain uses TRBV27 with TRBJ2-2; 12 bases agree with TRBD1. Germline V gene data show CDR1 as MNHEY and CDR2 as SMNVEV (reference sequence). The junction had 7 bases not matched to a gene; V was cut back by 3 bases and J by 8 bases. The CDR3 consists of 16 residues.

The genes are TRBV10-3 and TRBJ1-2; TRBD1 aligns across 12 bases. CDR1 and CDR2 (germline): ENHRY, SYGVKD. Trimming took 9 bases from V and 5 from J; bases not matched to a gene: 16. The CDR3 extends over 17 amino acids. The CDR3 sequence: CAIPIGTGGRNIYGYTF. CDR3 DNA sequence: TGTGCCATACCAATCGGGACAGGGGGCAGGAACATATATGGCTACACCTTC.

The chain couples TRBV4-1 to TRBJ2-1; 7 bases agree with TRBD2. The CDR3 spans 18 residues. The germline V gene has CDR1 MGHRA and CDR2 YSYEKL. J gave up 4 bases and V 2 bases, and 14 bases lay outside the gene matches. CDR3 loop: CASSQLPTGLAAYNEQFF. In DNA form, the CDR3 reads TGCGCCAGCAGCCAACTCCCCACCGGTCTAGCGGCATACAATGAGCAGTTCTTC.

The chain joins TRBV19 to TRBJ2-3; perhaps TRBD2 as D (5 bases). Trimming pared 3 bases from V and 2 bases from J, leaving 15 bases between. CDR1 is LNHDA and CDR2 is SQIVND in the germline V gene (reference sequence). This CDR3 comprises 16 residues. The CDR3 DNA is TGTGCCAGTAGTATTAAGAGCGCTGGACTCACAGATACGCAGTATTTT. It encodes CASSIKSAGLTDTQYF.

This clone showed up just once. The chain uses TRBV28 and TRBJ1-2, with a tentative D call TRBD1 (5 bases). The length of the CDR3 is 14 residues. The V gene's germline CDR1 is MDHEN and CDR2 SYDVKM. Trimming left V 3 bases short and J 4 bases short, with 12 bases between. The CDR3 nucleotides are TGTGCCAGCAGTTTCCCTCAGGGCACCTATGGCTACACCTTC. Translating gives CASSFPQGTYGYTF.

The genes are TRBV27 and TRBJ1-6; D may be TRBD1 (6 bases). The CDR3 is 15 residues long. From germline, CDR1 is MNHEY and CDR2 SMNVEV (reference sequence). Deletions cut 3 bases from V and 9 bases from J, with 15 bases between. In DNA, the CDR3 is TGTGCCAGCAGTTTGGTCCAGGGGTGGTCTTCACCCCTCCACTTT. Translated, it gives CASSLVQGWSSPLHF.

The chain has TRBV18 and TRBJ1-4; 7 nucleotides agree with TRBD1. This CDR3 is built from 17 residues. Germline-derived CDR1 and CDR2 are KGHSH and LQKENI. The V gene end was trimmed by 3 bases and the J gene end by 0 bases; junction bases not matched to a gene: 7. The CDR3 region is CASSPIEGQTTNEKLFF. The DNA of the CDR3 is TGTGCCAGCTCACCGATTGAGGGACAGACAACTAATGAAAAACTGTTTTTT.

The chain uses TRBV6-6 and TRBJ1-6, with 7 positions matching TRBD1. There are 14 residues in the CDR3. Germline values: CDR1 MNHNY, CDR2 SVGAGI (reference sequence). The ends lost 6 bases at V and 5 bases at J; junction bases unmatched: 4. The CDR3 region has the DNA TGTGCCAGCAGCCTAGGGACAGATAATTCACCCCTCCACTTT. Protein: CASSLGTDNSPLHF.

The CDR3 region has the DNA TGTGCCAGCAGCCAAGGGGGGCTAGCGGCCTACAGTTGGCAGTATTTT. This encodes CASSQGGLAAYSWQYF. The chain combines TRBV3-1 (or the pseudogene TRBV3-2) with TRBJ2-3; D perhaps matches TRBD2 (7 bases). This CDR3 region has 16 residues. The V gene's germline CDR1 is LGHDT and CDR2 YNNKEL (reference sequence). Trimming removed 1 base at V and 11 bases at J, with 22 bases between.

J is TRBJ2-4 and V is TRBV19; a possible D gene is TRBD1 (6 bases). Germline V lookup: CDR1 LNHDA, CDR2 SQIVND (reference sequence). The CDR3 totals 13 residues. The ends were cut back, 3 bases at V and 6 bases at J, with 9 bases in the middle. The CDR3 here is CASSMGQGNIQYF. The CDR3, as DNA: TGTGCCAGTAGTATGGGACAAGGAAACATTCAGTACTTC.

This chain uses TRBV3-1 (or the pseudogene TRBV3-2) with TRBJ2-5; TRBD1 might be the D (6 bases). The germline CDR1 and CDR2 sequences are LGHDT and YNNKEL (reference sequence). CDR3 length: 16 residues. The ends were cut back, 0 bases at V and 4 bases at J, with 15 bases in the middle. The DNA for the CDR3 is TGTGCCAGCAGCCAAGATCAGGGGATGTATGGAGAGACCCAGTACTTC. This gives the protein CASSQDQGMYGETQYF.

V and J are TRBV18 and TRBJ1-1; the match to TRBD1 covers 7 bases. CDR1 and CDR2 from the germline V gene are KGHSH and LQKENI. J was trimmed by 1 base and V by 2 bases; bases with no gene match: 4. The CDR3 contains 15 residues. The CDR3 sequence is CASSPGAGGNTEAFF. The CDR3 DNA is TGTGCCAGCTCACCAGGGGCAGGGGGGAACACTGAAGCTTTCTTT.

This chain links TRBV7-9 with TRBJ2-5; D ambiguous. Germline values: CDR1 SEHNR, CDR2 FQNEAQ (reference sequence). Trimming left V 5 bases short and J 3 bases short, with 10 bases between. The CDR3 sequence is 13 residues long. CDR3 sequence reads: CASSPRQEETQYF. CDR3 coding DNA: TGTGCCAGCAGCCCCCGACAAGAAGAGACCCAGTACTTC. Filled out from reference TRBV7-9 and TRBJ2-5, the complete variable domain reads DTGVSQNPRHKITKRGQNVTFRCDPISEHNRLYWYRQTLGQGPEFLTYFQNEAQLEKSRLLSDRFSAERPKGSFSTLEIQRTEQGDSAMYLCASSPRQEETQYFGPGTRLLVL.

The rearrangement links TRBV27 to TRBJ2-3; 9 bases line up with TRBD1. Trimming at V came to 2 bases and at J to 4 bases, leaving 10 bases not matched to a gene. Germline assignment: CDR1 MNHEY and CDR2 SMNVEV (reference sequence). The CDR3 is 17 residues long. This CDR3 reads CASSLRPRTGVADTQYF. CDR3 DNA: TGTGCCAGCAGTTTACGACCAAGGACAGGGGTTGCAGATACGCAGTATTTT.

CDR3 nucleotide sequence: TGTGCCAGCAGCTTGGAAGGACAGGGCCACTGGGAAGCTTTCTTT. Amino acid sequence: CASSLEGQGHWEAFF. The V gene is TRBV5-4, the J gene TRBJ1-1, with 8 bases aligning to TRBD1. With 0 bases clipped from V and 8 bases from J, the junction kept 9 bases outside the gene matches. The CDR3 runs to 15 residues. CDR1 and CDR2 from the germline V gene are SGHNT and YYREEE (reference sequence).

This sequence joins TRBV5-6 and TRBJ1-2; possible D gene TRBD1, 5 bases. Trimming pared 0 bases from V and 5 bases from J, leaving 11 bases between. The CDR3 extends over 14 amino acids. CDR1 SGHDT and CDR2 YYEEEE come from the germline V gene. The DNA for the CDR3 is TGTGCCAGCAGCTTGGGAGACAGCATTTATGGCTACACCTTC. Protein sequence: CASSLGDSIYGYTF.

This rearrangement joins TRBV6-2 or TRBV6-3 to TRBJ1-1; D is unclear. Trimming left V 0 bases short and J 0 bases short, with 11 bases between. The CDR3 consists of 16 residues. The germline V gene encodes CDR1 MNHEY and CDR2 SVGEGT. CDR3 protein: CASSYSKGRVNTEAFF. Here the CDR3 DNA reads TGTGCCAGCAGTTACTCGAAGGGAAGGGTGAACACTGAAGCTTTCTTT.

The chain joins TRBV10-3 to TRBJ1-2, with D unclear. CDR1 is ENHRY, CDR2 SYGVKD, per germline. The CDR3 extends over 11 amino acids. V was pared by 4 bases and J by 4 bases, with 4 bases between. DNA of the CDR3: TGTGCCATCAGTGGGGTCTATGGCTACACCTTC. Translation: CAISGVYGYTF.

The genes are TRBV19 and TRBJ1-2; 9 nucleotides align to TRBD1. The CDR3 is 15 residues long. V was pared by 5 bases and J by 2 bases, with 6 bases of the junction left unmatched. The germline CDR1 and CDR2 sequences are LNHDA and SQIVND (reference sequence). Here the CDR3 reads CASSVTGTGNYGYTF. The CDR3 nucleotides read TGTGCCAGTAGTGTCACCGGGACAGGGAACTATGGCTACACCTTC.